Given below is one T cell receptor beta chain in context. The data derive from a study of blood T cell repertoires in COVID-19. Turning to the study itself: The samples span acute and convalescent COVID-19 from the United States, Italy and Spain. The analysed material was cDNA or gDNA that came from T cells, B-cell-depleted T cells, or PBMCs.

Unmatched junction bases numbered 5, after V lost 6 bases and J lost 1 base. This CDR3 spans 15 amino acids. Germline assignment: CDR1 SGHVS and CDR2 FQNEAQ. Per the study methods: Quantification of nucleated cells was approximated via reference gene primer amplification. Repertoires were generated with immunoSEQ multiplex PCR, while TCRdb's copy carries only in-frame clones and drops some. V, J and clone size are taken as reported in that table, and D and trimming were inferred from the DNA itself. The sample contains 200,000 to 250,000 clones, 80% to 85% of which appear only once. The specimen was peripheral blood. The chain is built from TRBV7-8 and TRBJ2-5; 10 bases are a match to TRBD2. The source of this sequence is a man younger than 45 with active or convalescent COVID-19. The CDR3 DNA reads TGTGCCAGCAGTCCAGCGGGGGGGCGCCAAGAGACCCAGTACTTC. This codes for CASSPAGGRQETQYF.